This T cell receptor (beta chain) stems from a study of OX40 agonist ivuxolimab in advanced cancers. Across the study: Treatment of patients was with ivuxolimab, an agonistic anti-OX40 (CD134) antibody. In this trial design, patients received ivuxolimab intravenously at 0.01 to 10 mg/kg every 2 weeks. Notes on the study in general: Clonal expansion was among the lowest in partial responders at 0.1-3.0 mg/kg, especially CD8+.

Note on this clone: The antigen remains unidentified.

The protocol was immunoSEQ multiplex PCR, while the TCRdb copy is restricted to in-frame clones and leaves out a portion. Of 60,000 to 65,000 clones listed, more than 80% are singletons. V lost 5 bases, J lost 4 bases, and 7 bases stayed unmatched. This CDR3 region has 14 residues. Germline loops: CDR1 MDHEN, CDR2 SYDVKM. Autoimmune disease history or systemic immunosuppression led to patient exclusion. This sequence originates from an adult with an advanced solid tumor such as melanoma, head and neck, liver or kidney cancer. The sample consisted of CD4+ or CD8+ T cells sorted from blood, taken in a trial of the OX40 agonist ivuxolimab. V and J are TRBV28 and TRBJ1-2, with 7 bases fitting TRBD1. This CDR3 is CASSGSQGSYGYTF. The CDR3 DNA is TGTGCCAGCAGTGGATCACAGGGGTCCTATGGCTACACCTTC.